This T cell receptor (beta chain) comes out of a study of T cell repertoires in cytomegalovirus infection. MiXCR, applied by TCRdb to the reads, yields one record per CDR3 protein. The sample records about 320,000 distinct CDR3 sequences, more than 8% being singletons. This clonotype was seen at least ten times. CDR1 is SGHTA and CDR2 is FQGNSA in the germline V gene. CDR3 size: 14 residues. V was clipped by 3 bases and J by 5 bases, with 11 bases between them. This sequence originates from a human donor in good health (CMV status not recorded). Some clones in this sample may be carry-over from other donors' samples. The source material was PBMCs. The gene calls are TRBV7-2 and TRBJ1-5; D not resolved. The CDR3 spells CASSFGPDYQPQHF. DNA for the CDR3: TGTGCCAGCAGCTTTGGTCCAGATTATCAGCCCCAGCATTTT. Full variable domain (rest looked up from reference TRBV7-2 and TRBJ1-5): GAGVSQSPSNKVTEKGKDVELRCDPISGHTALYWYRQSLGQGLEFLIYFQGNSAPDKSGLPSDRFSAERTGGSVSTLTIQRTQQEDSAVYLCASSFGPDYQPQHFGDGTRLSIL.